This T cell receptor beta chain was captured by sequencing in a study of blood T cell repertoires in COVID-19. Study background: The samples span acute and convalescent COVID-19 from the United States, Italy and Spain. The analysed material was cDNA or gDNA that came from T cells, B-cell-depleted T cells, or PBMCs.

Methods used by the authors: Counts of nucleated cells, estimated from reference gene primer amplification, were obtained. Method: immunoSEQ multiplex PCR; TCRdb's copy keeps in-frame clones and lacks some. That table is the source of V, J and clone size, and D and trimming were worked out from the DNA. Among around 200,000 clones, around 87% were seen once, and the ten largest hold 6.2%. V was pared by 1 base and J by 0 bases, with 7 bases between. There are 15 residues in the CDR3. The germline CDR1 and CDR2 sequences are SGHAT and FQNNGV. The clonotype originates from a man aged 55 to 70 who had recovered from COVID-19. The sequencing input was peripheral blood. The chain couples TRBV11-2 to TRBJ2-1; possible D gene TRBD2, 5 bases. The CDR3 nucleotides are TGTGCCAGCAGCTTAGCGGGGAGCTCCTACAATGAGCAGTTCTTC. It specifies CASSLAGSSYNEQFF.